Each of the 19 T cell receptor beta chains below was sequenced from the same sample in a study of shared clonotypes between healthy human individuals. Clones were sequenced by immunoSEQ multiplex PCR, and TCRdb holds only the in-frame ones, with some missing. The repertoire holds over a million clones, with roughly 98.5% as singletons. Sequences were obtained from naive CD4+ T cells sorted from blood. Documented subset: CD45RA+ positively selected. The origin of the receptors is a man aged 30-40 years in good health.

V usage is TRBV5-1 and J usage is TRBJ2-1, with a possible D match to TRBD2 (6 bases). CDR3 length equals 15 residues. Germline assignment: CDR1 SGHRS and CDR2 YFSETQ. V was cut by 2 bases and J by 5 bases, with 14 bases left in between. The CDR3 DNA reads as TGCGCCAGCAGCTTCACGGGGGTAGATAACAATGAGCAGTTCTTC. Protein: CASSFTGVDNNEQFF.

The rearrangement links TRBV28 to TRBJ1-2, with D possibly matching TRBD1 (5 bases). The CDR3 covers 12 residues. V was trimmed by 5 bases and J by 7 bases, leaving 11 bases between them. Germline CDR1 is MDHEN and CDR2 is SYDVKM. The DNA for the CDR3 is TGTGCCAGCAGTCCCCGCGGGGGTGGCTACACCTTC. This sequence encodes CASSPRGGGYTF.

This chain uses TRBV6-6 with TRBJ1-1; tentative D call: TRBD1 (5 bases). Deletions cut 8 bases from V and 5 bases from J, with 18 bases between. There are 14 residues in the CDR3. CDR1 MNHNY and CDR2 SVGAGI come from the germline V gene (reference sequence). CDR3 in amino acids: CASRTVGTVTEAFF. CDR3 DNA sequence: TGTGCCAGCCGTACCGTCGGGACTGTAACTGAAGCTTTCTTT.

The chain has TRBV10-1 and TRBJ1-1, with 9 bases matching TRBD1. Germline values: CDR1 WNHNN, CDR2 SYGVQD (reference sequence). Trimming took 5 bases from V and 1 from J; bases not matched to a gene: 5. This CDR3 spans 15 amino acids. The CDR3 here is CASSRNRGPNTEAFF. The CDR3 bases are TGCGCCAGCAGTCGAAACAGGGGGCCGAACACTGAAGCTTTCTTT.

This chain joins TRBV11-2 and TRBJ2-7, with D unclear. The CDR3 length is 13 residues. Germline V gene sequence: CDR1 SGHAT, CDR2 FQNNGV. The V gene lost 1 base and the J gene lost 5 bases, with 9 bases spanning the gap. The CDR3 DNA reads as TGTGCCAGCAGCTTAGTCTCGCCTCACGAGCAGTACTTC. It translates to CASSLVSPHEQYF.

The V and J genes are TRBV19 and TRBJ2-1; 9 bases fit TRBD1. The CDR3 covers 14 residues. CDR1 LNHDA and CDR2 SQIVND come from the germline V gene (reference sequence). V shed 6 bases, J shed 7 bases, and the junction held 7 bases outside the gene matches. The CDR3 DNA reads as TGTGCCAGTAGAATTCGGACAGGGGTGAATGAGCAGTTCTTC. Translation gives CASRIRTGVNEQFF.

Note on this clone: Within the sample, other DNA sequences also encode this same CDR3. For the CDR3, the DNA is TGTGCCAGCTCAGGCACAGGGGTCTACGAGCAGTACTTC. Translation gives CASSGTGVYEQYF. The V gene is TRBV18, the J gene TRBJ2-7; 7 bases agree with TRBD1. Trimming removed 5 bases from V and 3 bases from J; junction bases left unmatched: 4. The CDR3 totals 13 residues. Germline V gene sequence: CDR1 KGHSH, CDR2 LQKENI.

The chain uses TRBV10-3 and TRBJ2-6, with D tentatively TRBD1 (6 bases). The CDR3 totals 16 residues. V was pared by 7 bases and J by 2 bases, with 15 bases between. From germline, CDR1 is ENHRY and CDR2 SYGVKD. CDR3 amino acids: CAITTGLPPGANVLTF. The CDR3 nucleotides read TGTGCCATCACCACAGGGCTCCCCCCTGGGGCCAACGTCCTGACTTTC.

This chain uses TRBV5-6 with TRBJ2-3; a possible D gene is TRBD2 (5 bases). V was pared by 7 bases and J by 0 bases, with 18 bases between. The germline V gene encodes CDR1 SGHDT and CDR2 YYEEEE. This CDR3 is built from 16 residues. CDR3 sequence reads: CASGLTTRTSTDTQYF. The CDR3 DNA reads TGTGCCAGCGGACTTACAACACGCACTAGCACAGATACGCAGTATTTT.

This clone was observed a single time. This chain uses TRBV15 with TRBJ2-7, with a tentative D call TRBD2 (6 bases). The CDR3 spans 12 residues. V lost 4 bases and J 3 bases, leaving 7 bases between the germline ends. Germline lookup yields CDR1 LNHNV and CDR2 YYDKDF (reference sequence). The CDR3 here is CATSTRGYEQYF. The CDR3 DNA follows: TGTGCCACCAGCACGCGGGGCTACGAGCAGTACTTC.

A single count supports this clone. This chain links TRBV19 with TRBJ1-4; D is ambiguous. With 5 bases removed from V and 8 bases from J, the gap between germline ends came to 15 bases. The CDR3 runs 14 residues. Germline values: CDR1 LNHDA, CDR2 SQIVND (reference sequence). CDR3: CASSPSQWPEKLFF. CDR3 DNA: TGTGCCAGTAGTCCGAGTCAATGGCCCGAAAAACTGTTTTTT.

This rearrangement joins TRBV10-3 to TRBJ2-3; D not resolved. The CDR3 totals 14 residues. Germline-derived CDR1 and CDR2 are ENHRY and SYGVKD. The V end was cut by 4 bases, the J end by 7 bases, with 15 bases between. DNA of the CDR3: TGTGCCATCAGTGGGCCCGACCTCGGTCATACGCAGTATTTT. It is translated as CAISGPDLGHTQYF.

The gene calls are TRBV5-4 and TRBJ2-2, with a tentative D call TRBD2 (6 bases). The CDR3 contains 16 residues. Germline lookup yields CDR1 SGHNT and CDR2 YYREEE (reference sequence). V was cut by 4 bases and J by 2 bases, with 15 bases left in between. Written as DNA, the CDR3 is TGTGCCAGCAGCCCGGAGCGGGTGGTAAACACCGGGGAGCTGTTTTTT. This sequence encodes CASSPERVVNTGELFF.

The V and J genes are TRBV5-1 and TRBJ2-7; D possibly corresponds to TRBD1 (5 bases). The ends were cut back, 1 base at V and 0 bases at J, with 20 bases in the middle. CDR3 length: 18 residues. Germline CDR1 reads SGHRS; CDR2 reads YFSETQ. This CDR3 reads CASSLSAVRVGFSYEQYF. The CDR3, as DNA: TGCGCCAGCAGCTTGTCGGCGGTCAGGGTTGGATTCTCCTACGAGCAGTACTTC.

The V and J genes are TRBV7-8 and TRBJ1-5; tentatively, D is TRBD1 (6 bases). Trimming removed 3 bases from V and 7 bases from J, with 16 bases in between. The CDR3 runs 15 residues. The germline V gene has CDR1 SGHVS and CDR2 FQNEAQ. Here the CDR3 DNA reads TGTGCCAGCAGCTTGGACAGATCCTTGGGGCAGCCCCAGCATTTT. Residues: CASSLDRSLGQPQHF.

This chain links TRBV5-1 with TRBJ2-5; D is unclear. The CDR3 has 14 amino acids. The V and J ends lost 3 bases and 2 bases respectively, with 11 bases between them. CDR1 and CDR2 from the germline V gene are SGHRS and YFSETQ. The CDR3 spells CASSSQIGQETQYF. Here the CDR3 DNA reads TGCGCCAGCAGCTCGCAGATAGGGCAAGAGACCCAGTACTTC.

The chain uses TRBV27 and TRBJ1-2, with TRBD1 matching 10 bases. Trimming removed 2 bases from V and 4 bases from J; junction bases left unmatched: 7. The CDR3 covers 16 residues. The germline gives CDR1 MNHEY, CDR2 SMNVEV (reference sequence). The CDR3 region has the DNA TGTGCCAGCAGTTTAATCCGACAGGGGGCCATCTATGGCTACACCTTC. As protein: CASSLIRQGAIYGYTF.

The CDR3 is CASSLAPDSAGQETQYF. For the CDR3, the DNA is TGTGCCAGCAGCTTGGCACCGGACTCTGCGGGACAAGAGACCCAGTACTTC. This chain links TRBV5-4 with TRBJ2-5; possibly TRBD2 for D (6 bases). Germline CDR1 and CDR2: SGHNT and YYREEE (reference sequence). This CDR3 has 17 amino acids. The V and J ends lost 0 bases and 2 bases respectively, with 17 bases between them.

V and J are TRBV5-4 and TRBJ2-5, with D perhaps TRBD1 (7 bases). CDR3 length: 14 amino acids. With 3 bases removed from V and 5 bases from J, the gap between germline ends came to 14 bases. Germline lookup yields CDR1 SGHNT and CDR2 YYREEE (reference sequence). This CDR3 is CASSSTGRLETQYF. The CDR3 bases are TGTGCCAGCAGCTCGACAGGGAGGTTGGAGACCCAGTACTTC.